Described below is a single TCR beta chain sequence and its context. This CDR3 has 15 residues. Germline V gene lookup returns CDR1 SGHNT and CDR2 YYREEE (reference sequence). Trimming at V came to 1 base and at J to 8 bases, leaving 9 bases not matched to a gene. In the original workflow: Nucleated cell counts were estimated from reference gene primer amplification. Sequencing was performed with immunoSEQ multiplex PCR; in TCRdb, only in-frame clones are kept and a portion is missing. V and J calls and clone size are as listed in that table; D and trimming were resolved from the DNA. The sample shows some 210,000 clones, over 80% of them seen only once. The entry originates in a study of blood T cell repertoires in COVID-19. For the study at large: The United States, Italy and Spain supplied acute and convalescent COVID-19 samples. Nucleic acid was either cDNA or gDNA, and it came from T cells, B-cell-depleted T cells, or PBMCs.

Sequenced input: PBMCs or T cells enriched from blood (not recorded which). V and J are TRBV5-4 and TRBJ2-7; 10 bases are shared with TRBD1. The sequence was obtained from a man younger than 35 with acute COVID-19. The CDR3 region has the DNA TGTGCCAGCAGCTTGAGTATTCTGACAGGGGGCAAGCAGTACTTC. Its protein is CASSLSILTGGKQYF.